The 7 T cell receptor beta chains in this list originate from one sample, sequenced in a study of sequential checkpoint blockade in melanoma. Produced via immunoSEQ multiplex PCR; TCRdb's table is partial and in-frame only. The data show roughly 17,000 clones, roughly three quarters seen once. Treatment reported: randomized to nivolumab then ipilimumab (arm A) or the reverse (arm B). Sample: CD8+ T cells sorted from blood (inferred from file names), taken from a patient given nivolumab and ipilimumab in sequence. The receptors stem from a human donor with melanoma.

V usage is TRBV9 and J usage is TRBJ2-2; D uncertain. Looked up from germline, CDR1 is SGDLS and CDR2 is YYNGEE. V was trimmed by 2 bases and J by 0 bases, leaving 8 bases between them. The CDR3 is 15 residues long. For the CDR3, the DNA is TGTGCCAGCAGCGTCCACGGTACGAACACCGGGGAGCTGTTTTTT. The encoded protein is CASSVHGTNTGELFF.

The chain employs TRBV4-1 and TRBJ2-5; maybe TRBD2 (6 bases). The CDR3 spans 14 residues. In germline, CDR1 is MGHRA, CDR2 YSYEKL. Between the trimmed V and J ends, which lost 2 bases and 11 bases, there was a span of 18 bases. CDR3 protein: CASSQLAIGGEQYF. The CDR3 bases are TGCGCCAGCAGCCAACTAGCGATTGGGGGAGAGCAGTACTTC.

Only a few counts were recorded for this clone. The chain couples TRBV11-2 to TRBJ2-1, with D maybe TRBD2 (5 bases). Germline-derived CDR1 and CDR2 are SGHAT and FQNNGV. V lost 3 bases, J lost 8 bases, and 11 bases lay in between. The CDR3 is made up of 13 amino acids. CDR3 nucleotides: TGTGCCAGCAGCTTCCTGAGGCGGGATGAGCAGTTCTTC. Amino acids: CASSFLRRDEQFF.

The J gene is TRBJ1-2, the V gene TRBV7-9; the match to TRBD1 covers 9 bases. The CDR3 is made up of 13 amino acids. The V gene end was trimmed by 10 bases and the J gene end by 6 bases; junction bases not matched to a gene: 9. Germline CDR1 and CDR2: SEHNR and FQNEAQ (reference sequence). The CDR3 loop reads CATRRDRDDGYTF. The DNA of the CDR3 is TGTGCCACTCGTAGGGACAGGGACGATGGCTACACCTTC.

This chain connects TRBV19 to TRBJ2-5; maybe TRBD2 (6 bases). In germline, CDR1 is LNHDA, CDR2 SQIVND (reference sequence). The CDR3 is made up of 15 amino acids. V lost 6 bases, J lost 2 bases, and 16 bases lay in between. CDR3 DNA sequence: TGTGCCAGTAGGGCCCTTGCGGGAATGCAAGAGACCCAGTACTTC. Translation gives CASRALAGMQETQYF. Complete variable domain (other parts from reference TRBV19 and TRBJ2-5): DGGITQSPKYLFRKEGQNVTLSCEQNLNHDAMYWYRQDPGQGLRLIYYSQIVNDFQKGDIAEGYSVSREKKESFPLTVTSAQKNPTAFYLCASRALAGMQETQYFGPGTRLLVL.

The chain has TRBV4-1 and TRBJ2-3; D unresolved. The CDR3 is made up of 15 amino acids. Trimming stripped 1 base from V and 2 bases from J, with 10 bases between. Germline assignment: CDR1 MGHRA and CDR2 YSYEKL. This CDR3 is CASSQAHRYTDTQYF. CDR3 nucleotides: TGCGCCAGCAGCCAAGCGCACAGATACACAGATACGCAGTATTTT.

The V gene is TRBV19, the J gene TRBJ2-1; D may be TRBD1 (6 bases). The germline CDR1 and CDR2 sequences are LNHDA and SQIVND (reference sequence). Trimming shortened V by 6 bases and J by 10 bases, and 19 bases separated the two germline ends. The CDR3 is 14 amino acids. CDR3 coding DNA: TGTGCCAGTAGGGAACTGGGACAAGGCGGGGAGCAGTTCTTC. This gives the protein CASRELGQGGEQFF.